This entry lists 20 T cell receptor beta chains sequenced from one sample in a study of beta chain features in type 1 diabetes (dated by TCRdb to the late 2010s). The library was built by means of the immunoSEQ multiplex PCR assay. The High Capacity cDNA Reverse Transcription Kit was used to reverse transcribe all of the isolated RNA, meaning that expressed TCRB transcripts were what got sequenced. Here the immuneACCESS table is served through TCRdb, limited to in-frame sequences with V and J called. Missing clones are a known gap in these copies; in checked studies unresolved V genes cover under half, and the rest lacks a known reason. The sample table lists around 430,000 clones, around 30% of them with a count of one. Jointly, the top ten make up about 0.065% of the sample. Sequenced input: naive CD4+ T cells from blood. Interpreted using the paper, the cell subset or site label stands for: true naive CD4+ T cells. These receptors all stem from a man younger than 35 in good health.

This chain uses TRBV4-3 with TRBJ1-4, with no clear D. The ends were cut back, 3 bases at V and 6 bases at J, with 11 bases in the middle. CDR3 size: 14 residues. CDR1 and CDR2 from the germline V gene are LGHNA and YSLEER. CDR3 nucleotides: TGCGCCAGCAGCCAGGCCCGGCGCCATGAAAAACTGTTTTTT. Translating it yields CASSQARRHEKLFF.

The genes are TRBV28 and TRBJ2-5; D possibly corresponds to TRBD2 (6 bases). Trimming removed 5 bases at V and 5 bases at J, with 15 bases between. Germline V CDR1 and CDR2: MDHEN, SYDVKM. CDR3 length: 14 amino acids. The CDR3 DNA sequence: TGTGCCAGCAGTCAGACTAGTCTCCCCGAGACCCAGTACTTC. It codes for CASSQTSLPETQYF.

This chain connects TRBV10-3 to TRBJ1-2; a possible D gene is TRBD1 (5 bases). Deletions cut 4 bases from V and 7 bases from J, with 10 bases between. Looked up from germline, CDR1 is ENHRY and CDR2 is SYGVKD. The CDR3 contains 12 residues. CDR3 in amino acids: CAISVGVTGYTF. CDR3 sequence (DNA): TGTGCCATCAGTGTAGGGGTGACTGGCTACACCTTC.

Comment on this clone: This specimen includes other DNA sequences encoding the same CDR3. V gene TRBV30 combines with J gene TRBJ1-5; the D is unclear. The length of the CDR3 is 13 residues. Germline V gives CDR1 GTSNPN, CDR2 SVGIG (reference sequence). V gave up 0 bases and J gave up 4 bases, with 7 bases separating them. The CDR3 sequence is CAWSVAGNQPQHF. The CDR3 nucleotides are TGTGCCTGGAGTGTGGCCGGGAATCAGCCCCAGCATTTT.

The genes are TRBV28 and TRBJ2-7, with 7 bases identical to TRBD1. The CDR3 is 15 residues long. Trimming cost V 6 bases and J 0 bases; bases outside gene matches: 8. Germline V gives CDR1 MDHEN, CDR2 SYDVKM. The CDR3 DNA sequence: TGTGCCAGCAGGGTGACAGGGCCTAGCTCCTACGAGCAGTACTTC. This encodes CASRVTGPSSYEQYF.

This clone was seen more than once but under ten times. This CDR3 reads CASSSAGTSGVDEQYF. CDR3 nucleotide sequence: TGTGCCAGCAGTTCCGCCGGGACTAGTGGCGTCGACGAGCAGTACTTC. This chain joins TRBV28 and TRBJ2-7, with 8 bases fitting TRBD2. Germline loops: CDR1 MDHEN, CDR2 SYDVKM. This CDR3 comprises 16 residues. V was clipped by 4 bases and J by 5 bases; unmatched bases: 13.

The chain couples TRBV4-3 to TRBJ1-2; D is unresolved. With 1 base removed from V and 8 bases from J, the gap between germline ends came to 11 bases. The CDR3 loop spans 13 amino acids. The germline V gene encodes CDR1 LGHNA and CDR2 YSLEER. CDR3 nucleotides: TGCGCCAGCAGCCAAGGAGGTCCAGGAGGCTACACCTTC. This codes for CASSQGGPGGYTF.

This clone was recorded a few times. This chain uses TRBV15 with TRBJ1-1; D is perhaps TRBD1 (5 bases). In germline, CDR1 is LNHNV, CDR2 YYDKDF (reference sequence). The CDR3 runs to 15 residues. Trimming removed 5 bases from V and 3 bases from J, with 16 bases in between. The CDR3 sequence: CATSGGSNGDTEAFF. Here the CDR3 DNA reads TGTGCCACCAGCGGGGGGAGTAACGGGGACACTGAAGCTTTCTTT.

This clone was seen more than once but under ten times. The CDR3 DNA sequence: TGCAGCGTCGAACCGACTAGCGGGAGTCTTAATGAGCAGTTCTTC. This codes for CSVEPTSGSLNEQFF. V usage is TRBV29-1 and J usage is TRBJ2-1; 12 nucleotides align to TRBD2. Germline V lookup: CDR1 SQVTM, CDR2 ANQGSEA. V gave up 6 bases and J gave up 7 bases; unmatched junction bases: 10. This CDR3 spans 15 amino acids.

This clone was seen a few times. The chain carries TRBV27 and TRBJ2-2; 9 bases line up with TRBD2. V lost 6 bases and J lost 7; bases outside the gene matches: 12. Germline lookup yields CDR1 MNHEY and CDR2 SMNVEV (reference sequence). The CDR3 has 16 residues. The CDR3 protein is CASRNGASGMVGELFF. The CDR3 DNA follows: TGTGCCAGCAGGAACGGGGCTAGCGGGATGGTCGGGGAGCTGTTTTTT.

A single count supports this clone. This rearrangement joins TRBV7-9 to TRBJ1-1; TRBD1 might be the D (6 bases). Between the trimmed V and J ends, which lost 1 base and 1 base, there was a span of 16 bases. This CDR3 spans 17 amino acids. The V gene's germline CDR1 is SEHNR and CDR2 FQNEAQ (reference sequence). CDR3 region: CASSLEGRATGNTEAFF. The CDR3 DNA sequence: TGTGCCAGCAGCTTAGAAGGACGGGCGACAGGGAACACTGAAGCTTTCTTT.

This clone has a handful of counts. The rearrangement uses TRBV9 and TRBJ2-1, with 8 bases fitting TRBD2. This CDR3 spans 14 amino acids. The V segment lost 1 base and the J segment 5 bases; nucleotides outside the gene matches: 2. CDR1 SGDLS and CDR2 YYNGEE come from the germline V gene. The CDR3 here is CASSVSGSDNEQFF. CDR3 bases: TGTGCCAGCAGCGTAAGCGGGAGCGACAATGAGCAGTTCTTC.

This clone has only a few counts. Here the CDR3 DNA reads TGTGCCAGCAGTTTGGGAGGGACCGGGGAGCTGTTTTTT. This sequence encodes CASSLGGTGELFF. The chain links TRBV28 to TRBJ2-2; 7 bases agree with TRBD2. Trimming removed 3 bases from V and 5 bases from J; junction bases left unmatched: 0. Germline V gene sequence: CDR1 MDHEN, CDR2 SYDVKM. The CDR3 spans 13 residues.

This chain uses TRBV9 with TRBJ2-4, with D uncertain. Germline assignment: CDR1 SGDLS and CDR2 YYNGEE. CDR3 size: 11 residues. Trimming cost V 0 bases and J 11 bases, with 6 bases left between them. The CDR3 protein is CASSVGSVQYF. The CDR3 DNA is TGTGCCAGCAGCGTAGGATCAGTTCAGTACTTC.

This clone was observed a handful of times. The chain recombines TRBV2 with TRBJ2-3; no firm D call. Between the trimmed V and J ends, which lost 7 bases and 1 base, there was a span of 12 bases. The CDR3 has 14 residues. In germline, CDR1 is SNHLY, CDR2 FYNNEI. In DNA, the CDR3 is TGTGCCAGCATAGGTTCGGACGGCACAGATACGCAGTATTTT. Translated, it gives CASIGSDGTDTQYF.

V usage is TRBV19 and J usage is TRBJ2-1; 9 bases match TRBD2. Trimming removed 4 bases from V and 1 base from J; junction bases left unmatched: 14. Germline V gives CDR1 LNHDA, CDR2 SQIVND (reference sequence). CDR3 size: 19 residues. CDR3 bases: TGTGCCAGTAGTACTAAGGGACTAGCCCTAGGACGATCCTACAATGAGCAGTTCTTC. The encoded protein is CASSTKGLALGRSYNEQFF.

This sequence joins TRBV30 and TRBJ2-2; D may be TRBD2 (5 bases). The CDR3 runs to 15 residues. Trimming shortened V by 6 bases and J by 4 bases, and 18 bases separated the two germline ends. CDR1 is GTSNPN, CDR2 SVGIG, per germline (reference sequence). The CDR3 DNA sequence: TGTGCCTGCCACGGCGGGCCTATTAGCACCGGGGAGCTGTTTTTT. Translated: CACHGGPISTGELFF.

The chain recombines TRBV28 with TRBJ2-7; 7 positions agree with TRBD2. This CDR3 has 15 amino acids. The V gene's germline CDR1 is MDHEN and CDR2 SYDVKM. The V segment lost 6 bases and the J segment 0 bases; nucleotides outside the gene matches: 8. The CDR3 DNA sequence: TGTGCCAGCAGACCCTCTGGACTAGGCTCCTACGAGCAGTACTTC. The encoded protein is CASRPSGLGSYEQYF. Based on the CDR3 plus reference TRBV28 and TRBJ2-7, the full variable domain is DVKVTQSSRYLVKRTGEKVFLECVQDMDHENMFWYRQDPGLGLRLIYFSYDVKMKEKGDIPEGYSVSREKKERFSLILESASTNQTSMYLCASRPSGLGSYEQYFGPGTRLTVT.

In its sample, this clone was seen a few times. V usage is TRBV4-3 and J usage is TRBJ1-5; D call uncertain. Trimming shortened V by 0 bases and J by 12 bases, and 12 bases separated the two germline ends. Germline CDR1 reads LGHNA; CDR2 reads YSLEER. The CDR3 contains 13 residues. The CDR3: CASSQERYQYQHF. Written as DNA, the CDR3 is TGCGCCAGCAGCCAAGAGAGGTACCAATACCAGCATTTT.

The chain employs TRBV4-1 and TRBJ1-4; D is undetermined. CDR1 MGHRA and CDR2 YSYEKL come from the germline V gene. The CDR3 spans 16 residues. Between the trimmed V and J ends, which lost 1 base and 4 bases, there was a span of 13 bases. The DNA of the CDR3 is TGCGCCAGCAGCCAAGCGAGGTGGCAGAATAATGAAAAACTGTTTTTT. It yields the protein CASSQARWQNNEKLFF.